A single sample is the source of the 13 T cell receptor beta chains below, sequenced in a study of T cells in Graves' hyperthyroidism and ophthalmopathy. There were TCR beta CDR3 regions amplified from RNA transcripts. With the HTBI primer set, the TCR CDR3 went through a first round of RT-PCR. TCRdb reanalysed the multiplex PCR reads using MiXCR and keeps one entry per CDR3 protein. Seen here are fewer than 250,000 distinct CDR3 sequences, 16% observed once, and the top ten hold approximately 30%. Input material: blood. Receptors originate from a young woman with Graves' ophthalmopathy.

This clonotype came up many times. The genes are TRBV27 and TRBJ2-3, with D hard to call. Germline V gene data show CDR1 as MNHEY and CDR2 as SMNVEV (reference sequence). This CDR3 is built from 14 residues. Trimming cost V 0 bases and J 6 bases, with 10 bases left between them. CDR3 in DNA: TGTGCCAGCAGTTTATCTATCGATCCGGATACGCAGTATTTT. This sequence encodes CASSLSIDPDTQYF.

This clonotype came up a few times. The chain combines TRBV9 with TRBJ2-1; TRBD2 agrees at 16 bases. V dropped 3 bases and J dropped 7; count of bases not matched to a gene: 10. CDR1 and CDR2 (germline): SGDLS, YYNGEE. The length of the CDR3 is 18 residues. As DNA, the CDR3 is TGTGCCAGCAGCGCCACCGGGACTAGCGGGAGGGCCGGGAATGAGCAGTTCTTC. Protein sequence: CASSATGTSGRAGNEQFF.

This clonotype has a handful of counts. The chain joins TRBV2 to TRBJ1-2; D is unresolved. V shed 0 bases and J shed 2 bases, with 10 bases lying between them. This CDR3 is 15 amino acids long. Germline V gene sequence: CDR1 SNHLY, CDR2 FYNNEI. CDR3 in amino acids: CASSEAPGLNYGYTF. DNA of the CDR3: TGTGCCAGCAGTGAAGCTCCCGGCTTAAACTATGGCTACACCTTC.

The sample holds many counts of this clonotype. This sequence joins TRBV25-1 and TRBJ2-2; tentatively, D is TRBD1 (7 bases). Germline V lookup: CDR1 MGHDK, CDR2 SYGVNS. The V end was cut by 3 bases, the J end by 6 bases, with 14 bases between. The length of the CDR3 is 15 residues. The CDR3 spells CASSDRQGGSGELFF. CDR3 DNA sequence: TGTGCCAGCAGTGATAGGCAGGGGGGTTCCGGGGAGCTGTTTTTT.

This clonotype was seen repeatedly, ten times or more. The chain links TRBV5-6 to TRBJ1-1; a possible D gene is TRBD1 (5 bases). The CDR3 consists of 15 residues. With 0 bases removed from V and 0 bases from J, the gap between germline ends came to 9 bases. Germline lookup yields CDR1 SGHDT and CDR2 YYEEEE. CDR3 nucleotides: TGTGCCAGCAGCTTGGTTGGCAGGGTGAACACTGAAGCTTTCTTT. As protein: CASSLVGRVNTEAFF. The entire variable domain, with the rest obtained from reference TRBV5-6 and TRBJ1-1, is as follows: DAGVTQSPTHLIKTRGQQVTLRCSPKSGHDTVSWYQQALGQGPQFIFQYYEEEERQRGNFPDRFSGHQFPNYSSELNVNALLLGDSALYLCASSLVGRVNTEAFFGQGTRLTVV.

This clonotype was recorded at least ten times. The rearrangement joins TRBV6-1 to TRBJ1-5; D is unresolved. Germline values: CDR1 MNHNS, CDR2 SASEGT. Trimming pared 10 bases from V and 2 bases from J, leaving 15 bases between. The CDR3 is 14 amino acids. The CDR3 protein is CATQSNPGNQPQHF. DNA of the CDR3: TGTGCCACCCAATCTAACCCGGGCAATCAGCCCCAGCATTTT.

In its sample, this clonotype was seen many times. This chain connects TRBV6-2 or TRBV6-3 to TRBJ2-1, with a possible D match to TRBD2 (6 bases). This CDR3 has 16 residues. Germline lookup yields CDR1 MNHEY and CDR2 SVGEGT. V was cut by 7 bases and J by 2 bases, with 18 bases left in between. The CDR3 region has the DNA TGTGCCAGCACCAAGTCCGCTAGCGATCCCTACAATGAGCAGTTCTTC. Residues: CASTKSASDPYNEQFF.

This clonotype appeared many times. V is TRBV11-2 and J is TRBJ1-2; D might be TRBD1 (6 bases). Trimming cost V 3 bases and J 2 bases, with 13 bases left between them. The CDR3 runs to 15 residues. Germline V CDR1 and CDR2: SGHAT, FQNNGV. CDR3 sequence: CASSFTQGSNYGYTF. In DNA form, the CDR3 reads TGTGCCAGCAGCTTCACGCAGGGGTCGAACTATGGCTACACCTTC. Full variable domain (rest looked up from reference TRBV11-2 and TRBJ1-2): EAGVAQSPRYKIIEKRQSVAFWCNPISGHATLYWYQQILGQGPKLLIQFQNNGVVDDSQLPKDRFSAERLKGVDSTLKIQPAKLEDSAVYLCASSFTQGSNYGYTFGSGTRLTVV.

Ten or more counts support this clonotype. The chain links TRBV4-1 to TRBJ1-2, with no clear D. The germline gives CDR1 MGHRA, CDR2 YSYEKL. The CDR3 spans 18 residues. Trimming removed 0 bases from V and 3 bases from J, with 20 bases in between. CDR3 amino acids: CASSQEISGGGFYYGYTF. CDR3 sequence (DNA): TGCGCCAGCAGCCAAGAAATATCGGGAGGAGGGTTCTACTATGGCTACACCTTC.

CDR3 amino acids: CASSSTTQIQYF. CDR3 sequence (DNA): TGTGCCAGCAGTTCCACGACTCAGATTCAGTACTTC. This sequence joins TRBV28 and TRBJ2-4; unclear D gene. V was clipped by 4 bases and J by 10 bases, with 11 bases between them. The CDR3 length is 12 residues. Per germline, CDR1 MDHEN and CDR2 SYDVKM.

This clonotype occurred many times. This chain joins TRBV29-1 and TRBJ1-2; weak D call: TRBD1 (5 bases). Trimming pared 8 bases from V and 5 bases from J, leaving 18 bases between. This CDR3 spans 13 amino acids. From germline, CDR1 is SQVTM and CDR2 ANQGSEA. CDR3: CSTSPGRNYGYTF. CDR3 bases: TGCAGCACCTCCCCGGGACGTAATTATGGCTACACCTTC.

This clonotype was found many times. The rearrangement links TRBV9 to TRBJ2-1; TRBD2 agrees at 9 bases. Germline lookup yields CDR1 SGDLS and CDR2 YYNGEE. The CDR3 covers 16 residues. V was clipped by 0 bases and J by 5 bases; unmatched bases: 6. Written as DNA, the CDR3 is TGTGCCAGCAGCGTAGTTCCTAGCGGGGAACACAATGAGCAGTTCTTC. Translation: CASSVVPSGEHNEQFF.

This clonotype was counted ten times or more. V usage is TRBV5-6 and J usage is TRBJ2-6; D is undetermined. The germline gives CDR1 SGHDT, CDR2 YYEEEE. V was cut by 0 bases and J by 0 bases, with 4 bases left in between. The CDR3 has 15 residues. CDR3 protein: CASSLARSGANVLTF. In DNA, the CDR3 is TGTGCCAGCAGCTTGGCGCGCTCTGGGGCCAACGTCCTGACTTTC.